A selection of T cell receptor beta chains follows, all from one sample in a study of shared clonotypes between healthy human individuals. Sequencing used immunoSEQ multiplex PCR; TCRdb keeps in-frame clones, though not all of them. The sample lists hundreds of thousands of clones, around 70% seen once, with about 10% in the top ten. Sequencing was carried out using memory CD4+ T cells sorted from blood. Receptors were obtained from a man aged 25-40 years in good health. CDR3s include the opening cysteine and the closing phenylalanine or tryptophan. The order of the fields is V gene, clone size, J gene, D gene, CDR3 DNA, CDR3 protein. D genes are given only for firm matches. Some rows mark clone size as missing; the rest say once, few, many or name a class of expanded clone.

TRBV5-3,-,TRBJ1-1,-,TGTGCCAGAAGCCTGGGGAACCGGGGTTCGGACACTGAAGCTTTCTTT,CARSLGNRGSDTEAFF
TRBV7-8,-,TRBJ1-1,TRBD1,TGTGCCAGCAGGACAGGGACAGGGAACGCTGAAGCTTTCTTT,CASRTGTGNAEAFF
TRBV28,-,TRBJ2-7,-,TGTGCCAGCAGTCCTAGCTCCTACGAGCAGTACTTC,CASSPSSYEQYF
TRBV28,few,TRBJ1-4,-,TGTGCCAGCAGCCCCCCGGTGGAAGGTGAAAAACTGTTTTTT,CASSPPVEGEKLFF
TRBV19,-,TRBJ1-2,TRBD1,TGTGCCAGTAGGCCATCCGGGACAGCCTTTTATGGCTACACCTTC,CASRPSGTAFYGYTF
TRBV6-1,-,TRBJ1-2,-,TGTGCCGAATACAAAGAGGCACCCGGGGGTGGCTACACCTTC,CAEYKEAPGGGYTF
TRBV11-3,-,TRBJ2-5,-,TGTGCCAGCAGCCTCAGGGGTGTCGTTGGAGAGACCCAGTACTTC,CASSLRGVVGETQYF
TRBV6-1,once,TRBJ2-7,-,TGTGCCAGCAGTGAACAGCCAAATGGGGACGAGCAGTACTTC,CASSEQPNGDEQYF
TRBV28,-,TRBJ1-2,-,TGTGCCACCCCCGGCACAGGCAACTATGGCTACACCTTC,CATPGTGNYGYTF
TRBV28,-,TRBJ2-7,-,TGTGCCAGCAGTCCCCCCGGGGACTCCTACGAGCAGTACTTC,CASSPPGDSYEQYF
TRBV5-1,-,TRBJ2-3,-,TGCGCCAGCAGCTGGGGACTCCAAAAAGGCGATACGCAGTATTTT,CASSWGLQKGDTQYF
TRBV28,-,TRBJ2-3,TRBD1,TGTGCCAGCAGTTTATTGACAGGGGGTTCTTCTTTT,CASSLLTGGSSF
TRBV11-1,-,TRBJ2-1,-,TGTGCCAGCAGCTTAGCTGACAATGAGCAGTTCTTC,CASSLADNEQFF
TRBV7-7,few,TRBJ2-5,-,TGTGCCAGCAGCCCCGCTCGGGGGGCTGGGACCCAGTACTTC,CASSPARGAGTQYF
TRBV5-1,-,TRBJ2-7,TRBD2,TGCGCCAGCAGCCCTCGACTGGGCGGGAGGGCCTACGAGCAGTACTTC,CASSPRLGGRAYEQYF
TRBV7-2,-,TRBJ1-2,-,TGTGCCAGCAGCTTTCAGGACAGCTATGGCTACACCTTC,CASSFQDSYGYTF
TRBV5-4,-,TRBJ1-2,TRBD1,TGTGCCAGCAGCCGTTTACAGGGGGAAGACTATGGCTACACCTTC,CASSRLQGEDYGYTF